This T cell receptor beta chain was documented in a study of T cells in Graves' hyperthyroidism and ophthalmopathy. Study as a whole: Peripheral blood specimens were obtained at initial diagnosis, prior to any treatment.

With 6 bases removed from V and 4 bases from J, the gap between germline ends came to 13 bases. The CDR3 totals 13 residues. CDR1 SNHLY and CDR2 FYNNEI come from the germline V gene. Using RNA transcripts as the source, TCR beta CDR3 regions were amplified. The study used the HTBI primer set for a first-round RT-PCR of the TCR CDR3. MiXCR, run by TCRdb on the multiplex PCR reads, gives a single entry per CDR3 protein. The sample contains approximately 600,000 distinct CDR3 sequences, approximately 15% of which appear only once. Sequencing was performed on blood. The V and J genes are TRBV2 and TRBJ2-7; D remains unclear. This clonotype was sampled from a woman aged 18-30 years with Graves' ophthalmopathy. The DNA of the CDR3 is TGTGCCAGCAGAGCTACAGACCTTTACGAGCAGTACTTC. The encoded protein is CASRATDLYEQYF.